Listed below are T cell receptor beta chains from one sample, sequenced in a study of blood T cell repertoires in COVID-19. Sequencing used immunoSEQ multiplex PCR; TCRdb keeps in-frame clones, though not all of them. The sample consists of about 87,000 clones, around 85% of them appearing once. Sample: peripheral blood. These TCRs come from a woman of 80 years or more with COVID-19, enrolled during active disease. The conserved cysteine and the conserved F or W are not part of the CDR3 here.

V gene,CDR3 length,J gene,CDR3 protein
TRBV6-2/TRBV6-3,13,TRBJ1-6,ASSETRGYNSPLH
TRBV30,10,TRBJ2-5,AWTQSGWTQY
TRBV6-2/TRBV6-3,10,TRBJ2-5,ASSSLGGTQY
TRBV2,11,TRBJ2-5,ASSGTGQETQY
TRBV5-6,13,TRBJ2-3,ASSFPGQGTDTQY
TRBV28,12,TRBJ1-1,ASLTGGRRTEAF
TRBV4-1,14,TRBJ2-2,ASSQVQGGNTGELF
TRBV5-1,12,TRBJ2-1,ASGTSGGGNEQF
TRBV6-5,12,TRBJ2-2,ASSTDRGTGELF
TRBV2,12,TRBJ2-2,ASSAPGRVRELF
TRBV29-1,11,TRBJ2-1,SVELAVNNEQF
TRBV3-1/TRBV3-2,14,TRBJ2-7,ASSQHTGTGGREQY
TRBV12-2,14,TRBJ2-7,ASRLPSGSKNCEQY
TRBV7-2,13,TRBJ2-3,ASSVTSGFTDTQY
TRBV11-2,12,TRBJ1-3,ASSLTVDRNTIY
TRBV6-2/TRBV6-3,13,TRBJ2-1,ASSYSSGWVNEQF
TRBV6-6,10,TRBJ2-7,ASSSQVPKQY
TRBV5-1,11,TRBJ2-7,ASSLELSYEQY
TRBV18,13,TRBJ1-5,ASSSTDTSNQPQH
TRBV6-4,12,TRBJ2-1,ASKPGLSSSEQF
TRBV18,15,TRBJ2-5,ASSPPSRVAPGETQY
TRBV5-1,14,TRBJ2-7,ASSFTDAGGSYEQY
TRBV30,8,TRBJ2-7,ATGAYEQY
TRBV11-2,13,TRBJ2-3,ASSLFIDRGRTQY
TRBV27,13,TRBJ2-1,ASSPKRDRLDEQF
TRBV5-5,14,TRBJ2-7,ASSFLVTRSSYEQY
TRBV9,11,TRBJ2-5,ASSAGGGETQY
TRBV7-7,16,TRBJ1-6,ASSLAEGQGVVNSPLH
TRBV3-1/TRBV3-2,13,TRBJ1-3,ASSHPQGMENTIY
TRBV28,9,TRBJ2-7,ASSRAYEQY
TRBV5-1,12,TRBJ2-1,ASTLGSGNNEQF
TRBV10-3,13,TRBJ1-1,AIRAGTDVNTEAF
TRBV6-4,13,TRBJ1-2,ASSLDRGRSDGYT
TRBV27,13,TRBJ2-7,ASTQGGAGAYEQY
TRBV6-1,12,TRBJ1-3,ASSEAGRGNTIY